The clone carrying this T cell receptor beta chain was seen a few times. Its antigen remains unidentified. The assay was immunoSEQ multiplex PCR, and TCRdb's table has in-frame clones only and misses some. The sample lists over a million clones; 70% to 80% were seen once. The data derive from a study of shared clonotypes between healthy human individuals. Study results and caveats: Lower generation probabilities were found for non-shared clonotypes than for those shared by all four donors.

Looked up from germline, CDR1 is MNHEY and CDR2 is SMNVEV (reference sequence). With 6 bases clipped from V and 2 bases from J, the junction kept 6 bases outside the gene matches. The CDR3 extends over 14 amino acids. This chain joins TRBV27 and TRBJ1-2; 7 nucleotides agree with TRBD1. This TCR came from a man aged 18-30 years in good health. Some clones in this sample may be carry-over from other donors' samples. The sample consisted of memory CD4+ T cells from PBMCs. As for subset: CD45RA-negative fraction. Here the CDR3 reads CASRDPGQNYGYTF. The DNA of the CDR3 is TGTGCCAGCAGGGATCCGGGACAGAACTATGGCTACACCTTC.